The sequence of this T cell receptor beta chain was determined in a study of Ad26.COV2.S vaccination and SARS-CoV-2 variants. Study-wide context: Doses of Ad26.COV2.S were injected into muscle once or twice, 56 days apart.

The CDR3 has 15 amino acids. V shed 2 bases and J shed 6 bases, with 13 bases lying between them. Germline V gene sequence: CDR1 KGHDR, CDR2 SFDVKD. Overall study results and limits: Non-spike TCR breadth showed similarity between vaccine and placebo recipients. The placebo group had lower spike-specific TCR breadth than the vaccine recipients did.

On this clone: The antigen is not known.

As to treatment: roughly 18 received Ad26.COV2.S at low or high dose, single or two shots; about 5 received placebo; per-sample allocation not given. The study sampled participants on day 63 after the first vaccine or placebo injection. TCRdb's copy holds only in-frame clones and misses some; the assay was immunoSEQ multiplex PCR. This sample carries approximately 360,000 clones, around four fifths of them seen once, and the ten largest clones take just under 7.5%. This sequence originates from a person aged 18 to 65 who received the Ad26.COV2.S COVID-19 vaccine or a placebo. Specimen: peripheral blood, collected in a trial of Ad26.COV2.S vaccine versus placebo. The chain employs TRBV24-1 and TRBJ2-1, with D possibly matching TRBD2 (7 bases). In nucleotides, the CDR3 is TGTGCCACCAGTGATTCCCGGGGGGCCGGCAATGAGCAGTTCTTC. Translated: CATSDSRGAGNEQFF.